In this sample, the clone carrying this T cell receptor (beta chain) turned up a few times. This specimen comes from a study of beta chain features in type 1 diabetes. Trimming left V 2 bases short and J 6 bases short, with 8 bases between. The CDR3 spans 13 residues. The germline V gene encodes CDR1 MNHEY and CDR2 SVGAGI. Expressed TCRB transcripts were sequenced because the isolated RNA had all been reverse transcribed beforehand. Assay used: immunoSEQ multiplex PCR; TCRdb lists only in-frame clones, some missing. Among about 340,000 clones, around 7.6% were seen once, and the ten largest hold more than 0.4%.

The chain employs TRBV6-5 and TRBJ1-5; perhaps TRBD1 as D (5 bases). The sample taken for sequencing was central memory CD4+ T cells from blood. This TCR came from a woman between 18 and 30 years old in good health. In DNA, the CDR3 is TGTGCCAGCAGTTACGGGGGAGGTCAGCCCCAGCATTTT. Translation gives CASSYGGGQPQHF.